This TCR beta chain was retrieved from a study of blood T cell repertoires in COVID-19. Study-level information: Samples came from the United States, Italy and Spain, spanning acute and convalescent COVID-19. Sources were T cells, B-cell-depleted T cells, or PBMCs; the material itself was cDNA or gDNA.

Methods used by the authors: Amplification of reference gene primers was used by the study to estimate nucleated cell counts. Only in-frame clones appear in the TCRdb table, and some are missing; sequencing was by immunoSEQ multiplex PCR. D and trimming were read from the DNA, whereas the V and J calls and clone size are those reported in that table. The repertoire includes some 30,000 clones, roughly 85% of them detected once, and around 6.6% sits in the top ten. The sample comprised peripheral blood. The TCR originated in a man between 60 and 70 years old with active COVID-19.

The CDR3 coding sequence is TGTGCCTGGACAAGCACAGATACGCAGTATTTT. Translated, it gives CAWTSTDTQYF. V usage is TRBV30 and J usage is TRBJ2-3; D not resolved. Germline V lookup: CDR1 GTSNPN, CDR2 SVGIG (reference sequence). Between the trimmed V and J ends, which lost 4 bases and 0 bases, there was a span of 2 bases. The CDR3 extends over 11 amino acids.